This TCR beta chain was profiled in a study of T-cell memory formation after mild COVID-19. TCRdb recomputed calls from the 5' RACE reads with MiXCR, one row per CDR3 protein. The sample yields approximately 260,000 distinct CDR3 sequences, approximately 19% seen once. V lost 7 bases and J lost 3; bases outside the gene matches: 10. The V gene's germline CDR1 is MNHEY and CDR2 SMNVEV (reference sequence). The CDR3 contains 15 residues. The source is a man in his late teens or twenties who had mild COVID-19 (a few samples of this study predate the infection). Cell type and time point are not known. Sequencing was performed on PBMCs or a T cell subset sorted from them (not recorded which). The rearrangement uses TRBV27 and TRBJ1-1, with 8 bases matching TRBD1. CDR3 sequence reads: CASMFARQGHTEAFF. The CDR3 region has the DNA TGTGCCAGCATGTTCGCTAGACAGGGGCACACTGAAGCTTTCTTT.